The text below deals with one T cell receptor (beta chain). In this sample, this clone turned up once. Its target antigen remains unknown. Base quality data are lacking; no much larger clone is found one base away. V loses 4 bases of germline sequence and J loses 6 bases, and the interval between the two ends is 10 bases. CDR1 and CDR2 are read off the germline V gene as SGHRS and YFSETQ. From its cysteine to its phenylalanine, the CDR3 spans 13 amino acids. Only the CDR3 portion is preserved as DNA: 39 bases, with reading frame beginning at the first base. The data were obtained in a study of blood T cell repertoires in COVID-19 (dated by TCRdb to about 2020). Regarding the study in general: Collaborator samples came from the United States, Italy and Spain and covered acute and convalescent phases of COVID-19. The material from the prospective study consisted of cDNA or gDNA derived from T cells, B-cell-depleted T cells, or PBMCs. Subjects who had been exposed to COVID-19, were actively infected with it, or had recovered from it provided the deeply sampled blood TCRbeta repertoires that made up the dataset. The repertoires were released in a freely available public database intended as a resource for research on the immune response to SARS-CoV-2. The samples were drawn from the first 160 participants of the ongoing ImmuneRACE study and from over a thousand subjects provided by 6 global collaborators. Sample metadata almost always included a de-identified subject ID, COVID-19 status, age in years and sex. HLA class I and class II types, where available, came from metadata supplied by the sample provider rather than from assay-based typing. What the study reported, not specific to this receptor: The amount of clinical and demographic metadata varied by source and participant and was provided uncurated.

TCRbeta CDR3 regions were amplified from genomic DNA using the immunoSEQ Assay, a bias-controlled multiplex PCR. As for how the authors treated the data: The number of nucleated cells in each sample was estimated from the amplification of reference gene primers within the assay. To quantify the absolute abundance of each unique TCRbeta CDR3 rearrangement, sequence reads were collapsed and filtered. Productive Simpson clonality was computed per sample as the square root of Simpson's diversity index over productive rearrangements. TCRdb re-hosts the immuneACCESS table, in-frame sequences only. Its copies lack some clones; in the studies checked, an unresolved V gene accounts for under half of them, and the cause for the rest is not known. Clonal size and the V and J genes are those of that table, whereas D and trimming came from the DNA. The sample profile shows tens of thousands of clones; roughly 85% of them were found once. Roughly 8.7% of the sample rests with the top ten.

Collaborating institutions collected whole blood in K2EDTA tubes following their own protocols. For TCRbeta analysis, collaborators shipped samples in one of three forms: frozen whole blood, isolated PBMCs, or DNA extracted from either of those sample types. The sequence derives from an elderly man with active COVID-19. Sequenced: peripheral blood. Rearrangement joined TRBV5-1 to TRBJ1-4; TRBD1 is a possible D gene, resting on 5 matching bases. The DNA sequence is given as TGCGCCAGCAGCCGGGACTTTTATGAAAAACTGTTTTTT. This codes for CASSRDFYEKLFF.